Listed here are 17 T cell receptor beta chains from one sample, sequenced in a study of spatial heterogeneity in lung cancer. Specified time point: sample taken at primary tumor resection. Each CDR3 protein gets one entry after TCRdb re-called the 5' RACE reads with MiXCR. Recorded for this sample: about a hundred distinct CDR3 sequences. Study-level findings and limits: Counts of expanded intratumoral alpha and beta TCRs tracked tumor mutation counts.

No antigen has been identified for these receptors. Sequencing was performed on lung tumor tissue, taken at surgery. Receptors originate from a male donor with early-stage non-small cell lung cancer.

Points on this clonotype: The library was prepared for alpha chains; this beta chain is a stray read, so its frequency means little. The rearrangement uses TRBV27 and TRBJ2-5; no reliable D call. The V end was cut by 5 bases, the J end by 1 base, with 8 bases between. This CDR3 is 13 amino acids long. The germline gives CDR1 MNHEY, CDR2 SMNVEV (reference sequence). In nucleotides, the CDR3 is TGTGCCAGCAGTCAAGCAGTCCAAGAGACCCAGTACTTC. Translated: CASSQAVQETQYF.

Remarks on this clonotype: This beta chain appears as a stray read in a library generated for alpha chains; its size is not informative. The chain carries TRBV11-2 and TRBJ1-1; unclear D gene. The CDR3 consists of 11 residues. Germline values: CDR1 SGHAT, CDR2 FQNNGV. V lost 5 bases and J 6 bases, leaving 7 bases between the germline ends. CDR3 bases: TGTGCCAGCAGCGGATTCTCTGAAGCTTTCTTT. Residues: CASSGFSEAFF.

This clonotype is hyperexpanded by share. This beta chain is an off-target read within a library intended for alpha chains, so its frequency means little. The genes are TRBV23-1 and TRBJ2-3; 9 positions agree with TRBD2. TRBV23-1 is treated as an ORF (open reading frame) with a function not yet certain. Trimming at V came to 8 bases and at J to 10 bases, leaving 13 bases not matched to a gene. The CDR3 runs 14 residues. CDR3 DNA sequence: TGCGCCAGCCCGCGGGGGGGGGCAATTACTTCGCAGTATTTT. As protein: CASPRGGAITSQYF.

In regard to this clonotype: This beta chain was picked up by a library intended for alpha chains and is off target, so its count carries little meaning. J is TRBJ2-5 and V is TRBV19; 7 nucleotides line up with TRBD1. J was trimmed by 5 bases and V by 5 bases; bases with no gene match: 5. This CDR3 has 13 residues. Per the germline V gene, CDR1 is LNHDA and CDR2 is SQIVND (reference sequence). CDR3 sequence: CASSSLQGETQYF. The CDR3 bases are TGTGCCAGTAGTTCCCTACAGGGGGAGACCCAGTACTTC.

This clonotype showed up just a few times. The library was built for alpha chains, so this beta chain is an off-target read and its size means little. This chain links TRBV6-2 or TRBV6-3 with TRBJ2-1; 12 nucleotides align to TRBD2. Germline CDR1 and CDR2: MNHEY and SVGEGT. V was pared by 7 bases and J by 8 bases, with 21 bases of the junction left unmatched. The length of the CDR3 is 19 residues. CDR3 residues: CASTYPGLAGGPNNDEQFF. The CDR3 region has the DNA TGTGCCAGCACCTACCCGGGGCTAGCGGGAGGGCCGAACAACGATGAGCAGTTCTTC.

This clonotype was found a few times. This beta chain represents an off-target read in a library built for alpha chains; its size is of limited meaning. The V call is TRBV27, the J call TRBJ2-5, with 11 bases matching TRBD1. CDR1 is MNHEY and CDR2 is SMNVEV in the germline V gene (reference sequence). Trimming took 4 bases from V and 4 from J; bases not matched to a gene: 11. The CDR3 sequence is 17 residues long. CDR3 in amino acids: CASSSFKGQGEGETQYF. CDR3 DNA: TGTGCCAGCAGTTCGTTTAAGGGACAGGGGGAAGGAGAGACCCAGTACTTC.

On this clonotype itself: The size of this beta chain means little, since it is a stray read in a library made for alpha chains. DNA for the CDR3: TGTGCCAGCAGCTTCTGGGCCAGCACAGATACGCAGTATTTT. This gives the protein CASSFWASTDTQYF. The J gene is TRBJ2-3, the V gene TRBV7-9; D is unclear. In germline, CDR1 is SEHNR, CDR2 FQNEAQ (reference sequence). The CDR3 covers 14 residues. V lost 3 bases to trimming and J lost 0 bases, with 7 bases between them.

Comment on this clonotype: Because the library targeted alpha chains, this beta chain is an off-target read whose size means little. The chain has TRBV5-8 and TRBJ2-1; D gene ambiguous. CDR3 size: 13 residues. Trimming shortened V by 0 bases and J by 9 bases, and 10 bases separated the two germline ends. Per germline, CDR1 SGHTS and CDR2 YDEGEE. The CDR3 bases are TGTGCCAGCAGCTTGGCCAATGGCCCTGAGCAGTTCTTC. It is translated as CASSLANGPEQFF.

Concerning this clonotype: This beta chain is a stray read from a library made for alpha chains; its abundance is not meaningful. The chain is built from TRBV5-4 and TRBJ1-2; D not certain. This CDR3 has 14 residues. Germline loops: CDR1 SGHNT, CDR2 YYREEE (reference sequence). The V and J ends lost 3 bases and 3 bases respectively, with 12 bases between them. CDR3 nucleotide sequence: TGTGCCAGCAGCTCGCTCTTTGGCGACTATGGCTACACCTTC. Protein product: CASSSLFGDYGYTF.

This clonotype has more than one count but fewer than ten. This beta chain was picked up by a library intended for alpha chains and is off target, so its count carries little meaning. The DNA of the CDR3 is TGCGCCAGCAGCCAAGCCGACAGACTCATCTATGGCTACACCTTC. It is translated as CASSQADRLIYGYTF. This chain connects TRBV4-1 to TRBJ1-2; tentatively, D is TRBD1 (5 bases). Germline values: CDR1 MGHRA, CDR2 YSYEKL. V was pared by 1 base and J by 4 bases, with 13 bases between. The CDR3 loop spans 15 amino acids.

For this clonotype: This beta chain was picked up by a library intended for alpha chains and is off target, so its count carries little meaning. The chain combines TRBV7-2 with TRBJ2-1, with D perhaps being TRBD1 or TRBD2 (5 bases each). The CDR3 has 14 residues. V was shortened by 5 bases and J by 5 bases, with 13 bases between the two germline ends. Germline CDR1 reads SGHTA; CDR2 reads FQGNSA. The CDR3 DNA reads as TGTGCCAGCAGCCCCCGTGGGACCGACAATGAGCAGTTCTTC. Residues: CASSPRGTDNEQFF.

This clonotype has a handful of counts. Since it is a stray read in a library aimed at alpha chains, this beta chain has a size that is not meaningful. CDR3 sequence reads: CASGGPRDIYEQYV. DNA for the CDR3: TGTGCCAGCGGTGGGCCCAGGGATATCTACGAGCAGTACGTC. The chain links TRBV6-1 to TRBJ2-7, with D possibly being TRBD1 (5 bases). The CDR3 loop spans 14 amino acids. Germline-derived CDR1 and CDR2 are MNHNS and SASEGT. Trimming left V 8 bases short and J 3 bases short, with 17 bases between.

By frequency in the sample, this clonotype is hyperexpanded (1% or more). This beta chain is a stray sequence in a library constructed for alpha chains; its clone size is not meaningful. This CDR3 is CASSEPYLPDTQYF. CDR3 nucleotide sequence: TGTGCCAGCAGTGAACCCTACCTGCCAGATACGCAGTATTTT. The chain has TRBV2 and TRBJ2-3; D is ambiguous. The germline gives CDR1 SNHLY, CDR2 FYNNEI. Trimming pared 2 bases from V and 4 bases from J, leaving 10 bases between. CDR3 size: 14 residues.

Points on this clonotype: This beta chain lies outside the target of a library built for alpha chains; its clone size means little. The chain links TRBV19 to TRBJ1-5, with unresolved D. This CDR3 spans 15 amino acids. CDR1 and CDR2 from the germline V gene are LNHDA and SQIVND (reference sequence). V lost 1 base, J lost 5 bases, and 12 bases lay in between. CDR3 sequence: CASSIGPMAHQPQHF. The CDR3 nucleotides read TGTGCCAGTAGTATAGGCCCAATGGCTCATCAGCCCCAGCATTTT.

This clonotype ranks as hyperexpanded (1% or more). This beta chain turned up in a library designed for alpha chains; as an off-target read, its abundance says little. The chain links TRBV28 to TRBJ2-7; the D gene is possibly TRBD1 (5 bases). Trimming took off 3 bases at V and 3 bases at J, with 15 bases between the two ends. The CDR3 has 15 amino acids. Germline values: CDR1 MDHEN, CDR2 SYDVKM. The CDR3, as DNA: TGTGCCAGCAGTTTTAGTGAGGACAAAAACTACGAGCAGTACGTC. This codes for CASSFSEDKNYEQYV.

This clonotype is judged hyperexpanded. This beta chain is an off-target read within a library intended for alpha chains, so its frequency means little. V usage is TRBV11-2 and J usage is TRBJ1-1; D uncertain. The CDR3 has 11 amino acids. V dropped 4 bases and J dropped 7 bases, with 7 bases sitting between them. Germline V gene data show CDR1 as SGHAT and CDR2 as FQNNGV. CDR3 protein: CASSSYNEAFF. The CDR3, as DNA: TGTGCCAGCAGCTCTTATAATGAAGCTTTCTTT.

In the case of this clonotype: This beta chain represents an off-target read in a library built for alpha chains; its size is of limited meaning. The J gene is TRBJ2-7, the V gene TRBV7-7; 11 bases match TRBD2. With V trimmed by 4 bases and J by 0 bases, 17 bases remained unmatched. Germline CDR1 reads SSHAT; CDR2 reads FNYEAQ (reference sequence). The CDR3 runs to 20 residues. The CDR3 reads CASSCAQTSGIPPRSYEQYF. CDR3 coding DNA: TGTGCCAGCAGCTGCGCACAGACTAGCGGGATCCCACCGCGCTCCTACGAGCAGTACTTC.